This T cell receptor beta chain is from a study of spatial heterogeneity in lung cancer. About the study: Alpha-chain sequences were consistently detected less often than beta-chain sequences.

The CDR3 length is 12 residues. V gave up 2 bases and J gave up 4 bases, with 2 bases separating them. CDR1 and CDR2 (germline): SGHTA, FQGNSA. Each TCR cDNA molecule bore a unique molecular identifier. TCRdb re-derived calls from the 5' RACE reads in MiXCR, one entry per CDR3 protein. Of tens of thousands of distinct CDR3 sequences in the sample, about 6.3% were seen once. Time point: sample taken at primary tumor resection. Unsorted whole RNA samples from tumor, nontumor lung or frozen PBMC were sequenced. The TCR was taken from a female donor with early-stage non-small cell lung cancer. Source: PBMCs, taken at surgery. The chain employs TRBV7-2 and TRBJ1-4, with D unclear. CDR3 coding DNA: TGTGCCAGCAGCTTAATTAATGAAAAACTGTTTTTT. Its translation: CASSLINEKLFF.